These 16 T cell receptor beta chains share one sample of origin, sequenced in a study of shared clonotypes between healthy human individuals. CD45RO-negative, CCR7-selected cells formed the naive CD8 fraction, which excluded terminally differentiated effector memory CD45RA+ cells. Measured with immunoSEQ multiplex PCR; TCRdb has only the in-frame clones, and not every one. The table shows about 2.1 million clones, with 85% to 95% occurring only once. Sequenced input: naive CD8+ T cells from PBMCs. These TCRs come from a man between 18 and 35 years old in good health. Some clones in this sample may be carry-over from other donors' samples.

The rearrangement joins TRBV27 to TRBJ2-1, with 9 bases that match TRBD2. The CDR3 contains 13 residues. V lost 10 bases to trimming and J lost 6 bases; unmatched junction nucleotides: 7. Germline V gene data show CDR1 as MNHEY and CDR2 as SMNVEV (reference sequence). The DNA for the CDR3 is TGTGCCATCGGTAGCGGGAGCGGCAATGAGCAGTTCTTC. As protein: CAIGSGSGNEQFF.

The rearrangement uses TRBV28 and TRBJ2-5; 7 bases agree with TRBD2. The CDR3 runs to 15 residues. CDR1 and CDR2 from the germline V gene are MDHEN and SYDVKM. J gave up 5 bases and V 3 bases, and 9 bases lay outside the gene matches. The CDR3, as DNA: TGTGCCAGCAGTTTGTCCAGCGGGGAGGGGGAGACCCAGTACTTC. Translated, it gives CASSLSSGEGETQYF.

The J gene is TRBJ2-7, the V gene TRBV4-1; D is perhaps TRBD1 (6 bases). The CDR3 loop spans 18 amino acids. CDR1 and CDR2 from the germline V gene are MGHRA and YSYEKL. V was shortened by 2 bases and J by 3 bases, with 23 bases between the two germline ends. The CDR3: CASSQPSRVRGSHYEQYF. CDR3 coding DNA: TGCGCCAGCAGCCAACCCTCCCGGGTGAGGGGGAGTCACTACGAGCAGTACTTC.

The genes are TRBV25-1 and TRBJ2-1, with TRBD2 matching 9 bases. V was pared by 2 bases and J by 7 bases, with 12 bases of the junction left unmatched. The V gene's germline CDR1 is MGHDK and CDR2 SYGVNS. The CDR3 runs 17 residues. The CDR3 loop reads CASSEGASGRSGNEQFF. CDR3 bases: TGTGCCAGCAGTGAAGGGGCGAGCGGGAGGTCCGGTAATGAGCAGTTCTTC. Supplemented by reference TRBV25-1 and TRBJ2-1, the full variable domain reads EADIYQTPRYLVIGTGKKITLECSQTMGHDKMYWYQQDPGMELHLIHYSYGVNSTEKGDLSSESTVSRIRTEHFPLTLESARPSHTSQYLCASSEGASGRSGNEQFFGPGTRLTVL.

This chain connects TRBV9 to TRBJ2-1; tentative D call: TRBD2 (6 bases). The germline V gene encodes CDR1 SGDLS and CDR2 YYNGEE. The V gene lost 0 bases and the J gene lost 4 bases, with 11 bases spanning the gap. The CDR3 is 15 amino acids. The CDR3 here is CASSVERSGYNEQFF. The CDR3 DNA is TGTGCCAGCAGCGTAGAAAGAAGCGGGTACAATGAGCAGTTCTTC.

This sequence joins TRBV5-4 and TRBJ2-5; D ambiguous. There are 15 residues in the CDR3. V was cut by 3 bases and J by 0 bases, with 12 bases left in between. Germline CDR1 SGHNT, CDR2 YYREEE (reference sequence). CDR3 loop: CASSSTPGNQETQYF. As DNA, the CDR3 is TGTGCCAGCAGCTCGACACCTGGAAACCAAGAGACCCAGTACTTC.

The count of this clone is one. The rearrangement joins TRBV4-3 to TRBJ1-2, with a possible D match to TRBD1 (5 bases). Germline V gene data show CDR1 as LGHNA and CDR2 as YSLEER. V was pared by 2 bases and J by 3 bases, with 16 bases between. CDR3 length: 16 amino acids. The CDR3 DNA is TGCGCCAGCAGCCAAAGCGAAATGGAAGGGGACTATGGCTACACCTTC. Translating gives CASSQSEMEGDYGYTF.

Only one count was recorded for this clone. V gene TRBV5-1 combines with J gene TRBJ2-6, with D possibly TRBD1 on 5 matching bases. CDR3 length: 19 amino acids. Germline V CDR1 and CDR2: SGHRS, YFSETQ. The V and J ends lost 3 bases and 0 bases respectively, with 19 bases between them. The CDR3 spells CASSSNRYTPNSGANVLTF. The CDR3 DNA reads TGCGCCAGCAGCTCCAACAGGTACACTCCAAACTCTGGGGCCAACGTCCTGACTTTC.

The chain combines TRBV11-2 with TRBJ2-7; TRBD2 agrees at 8 bases. Trimming took 1 base from V and 4 from J; bases not matched to a gene: 12. The CDR3 totals 17 residues. Germline V gene data show CDR1 as SGHAT and CDR2 as FQNNGV. The CDR3 sequence is CASSLGPGAGGWYEQYF. The CDR3 coding sequence is TGTGCCAGCAGCTTAGGGCCGGGTGCGGGAGGTTGGTACGAGCAGTACTTC.

The V call is TRBV11-2, the J call TRBJ1-3; no definite D call. This CDR3 region has 17 residues. CDR1 is SGHAT and CDR2 is FQNNGV in the germline V gene. V was trimmed by 1 base and J by 3 bases, leaving 16 bases between them. The CDR3 DNA follows: TGTGCCAGCAGCTTAGCTGTGACTCCGAGCCGTGGAAACACCATATATTTT. It codes for CASSLAVTPSRGNTIYF.

The rearrangement joins TRBV7-9 to TRBJ1-1; a possible D gene is TRBD1 (5 bases). The CDR3 is 13 residues long. Trimming pared 5 bases from V and 1 base from J, leaving 8 bases between. Germline V gene data show CDR1 as SEHNR and CDR2 as FQNEAQ (reference sequence). CDR3 in amino acids: CASSLQGNTEAFF. The CDR3, as DNA: TGTGCCAGCAGCCTTCAGGGGAACACTGAAGCTTTCTTT.

Worth noting for this clone: The same CDR3 is also encoded by other DNA sequences in this sample. This chain uses TRBV9 with TRBJ2-3; perhaps TRBD1 as D (5 bases). The V and J ends lost 3 bases and 5 bases respectively, with 7 bases between them. The CDR3 extends over 12 amino acids. The germline gives CDR1 SGDLS, CDR2 YYNGEE. Here the CDR3 DNA reads TGTGCCAGCAGCGGGGGCCGAGATACGCAGTATTTT. This sequence encodes CASSGGRDTQYF.

This rearrangement joins TRBV5-6 to TRBJ2-7, with 9 nucleotides matching TRBD2. Per the germline V gene, CDR1 is SGHDT and CDR2 is YYEEEE. V shed 2 bases, J shed 7 bases, and the junction held 4 bases outside the gene matches. The CDR3 sequence is 13 residues long. The CDR3 coding sequence is TGTGCCAGCAGCTTCACTAGCGGGCAAGAGCAGTACTTC. Translated, it gives CASSFTSGQEQYF.

The rearrangement joins TRBV4-1 to TRBJ2-7; TRBD2 agrees at 12 bases. The CDR3 spans 16 residues. With V trimmed by 0 bases and J by 9 bases, 9 bases remained unmatched. The germline CDR1 and CDR2 sequences are MGHRA and YSYEKL. The CDR3 reads CASSQDRGLAGLVQYF. The DNA for the CDR3 is TGCGCCAGCAGCCAAGATCGGGGACTAGCGGGTCTGGTGCAGTACTTC.

The V and J genes are TRBV2 and TRBJ1-5; no clear D gene. The CDR3 is 18 residues long. CDR1 SNHLY and CDR2 FYNNEI come from the germline V gene. Trimming cost V 6 bases and J 3 bases, with 24 bases left between them. CDR3: CASRGGRPGSEFNQPQHF. The CDR3 DNA reads as TGTGCCAGCAGGGGAGGACGGCCCGGGTCCGAGTTCAATCAGCCCCAGCATTTT.

The chain carries TRBV27 and TRBJ1-1; no clear D. Trimming shortened V by 2 bases and J by 0 bases, and 10 bases separated the two germline ends. Looked up from germline, CDR1 is MNHEY and CDR2 is SMNVEV (reference sequence). This CDR3 has 15 residues. The CDR3 loop is CASSLIGKMNTEAFF. As DNA, the CDR3 is TGTGCCAGCAGTTTAATCGGGAAAATGAACACTGAAGCTTTCTTT.